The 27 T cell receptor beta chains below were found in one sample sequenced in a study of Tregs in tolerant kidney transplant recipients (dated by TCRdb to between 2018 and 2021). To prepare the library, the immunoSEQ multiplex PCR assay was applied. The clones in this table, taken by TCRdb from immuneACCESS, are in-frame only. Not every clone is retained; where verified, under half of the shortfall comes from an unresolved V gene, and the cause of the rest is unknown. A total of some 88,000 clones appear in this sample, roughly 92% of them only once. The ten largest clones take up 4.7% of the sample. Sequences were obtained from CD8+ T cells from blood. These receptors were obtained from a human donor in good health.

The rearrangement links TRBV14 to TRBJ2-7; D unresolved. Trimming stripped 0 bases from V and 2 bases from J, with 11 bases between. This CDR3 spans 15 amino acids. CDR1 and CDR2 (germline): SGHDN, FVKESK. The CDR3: CASSQDPTVPYEQYF. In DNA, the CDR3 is TGTGCCAGCAGCCAAGATCCGACTGTCCCCTACGAGCAGTACTTC.

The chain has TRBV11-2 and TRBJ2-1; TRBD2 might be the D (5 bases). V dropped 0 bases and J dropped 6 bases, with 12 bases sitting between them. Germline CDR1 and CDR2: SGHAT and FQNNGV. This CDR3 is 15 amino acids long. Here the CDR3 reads CASSLDGGWGNEQFF. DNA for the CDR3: TGTGCCAGCAGCTTAGATGGCGGGTGGGGCAATGAGCAGTTCTTC.

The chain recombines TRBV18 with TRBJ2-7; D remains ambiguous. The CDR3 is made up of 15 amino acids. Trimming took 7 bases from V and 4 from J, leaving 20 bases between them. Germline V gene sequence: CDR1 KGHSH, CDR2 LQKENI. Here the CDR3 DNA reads TGTGCCAGCTACCATCGTTTCGGCCTCGAGTACGAGCAGTACTTC. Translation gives CASYHRFGLEYEQYF.

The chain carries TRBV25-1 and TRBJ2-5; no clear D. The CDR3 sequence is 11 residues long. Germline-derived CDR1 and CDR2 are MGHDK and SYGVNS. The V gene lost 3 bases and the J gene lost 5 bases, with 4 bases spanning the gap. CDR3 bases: TGTGCCAGCAGTGATAAGGAGACCCAGTACTTC. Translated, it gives CASSDKETQYF.

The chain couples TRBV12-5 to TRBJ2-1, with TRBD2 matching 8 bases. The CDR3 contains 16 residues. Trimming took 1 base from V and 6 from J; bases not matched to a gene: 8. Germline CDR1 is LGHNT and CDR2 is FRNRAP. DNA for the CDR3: TGTGCTAGTGGTTTGGCGCCGGGACTAGAGGCCAATGAGCAGTTCTTC. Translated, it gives CASGLAPGLEANEQFF.

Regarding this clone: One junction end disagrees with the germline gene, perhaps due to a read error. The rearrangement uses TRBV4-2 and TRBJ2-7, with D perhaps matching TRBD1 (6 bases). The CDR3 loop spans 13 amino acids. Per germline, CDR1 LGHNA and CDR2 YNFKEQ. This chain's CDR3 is CASSLGAGPNTGF. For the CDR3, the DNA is TGTGCCAGCAGCTTGGGGGCAGGGCCCAACACCGGCTTC.

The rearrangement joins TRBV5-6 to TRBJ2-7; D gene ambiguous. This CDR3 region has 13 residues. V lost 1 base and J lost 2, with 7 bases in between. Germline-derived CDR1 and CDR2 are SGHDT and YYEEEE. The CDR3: CASSLWLAYEQYF. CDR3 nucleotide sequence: TGTGCCAGCAGCTTGTGGCTAGCCTACGAGCAGTACTTC.

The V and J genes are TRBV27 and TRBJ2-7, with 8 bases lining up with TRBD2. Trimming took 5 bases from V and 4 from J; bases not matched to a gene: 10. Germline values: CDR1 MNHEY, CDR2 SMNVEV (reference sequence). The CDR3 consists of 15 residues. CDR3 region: CASSKAGAALYEQYF. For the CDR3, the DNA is TGTGCCAGCAGTAAAGCGGGAGCTGCCCTATACGAGCAGTACTTC.

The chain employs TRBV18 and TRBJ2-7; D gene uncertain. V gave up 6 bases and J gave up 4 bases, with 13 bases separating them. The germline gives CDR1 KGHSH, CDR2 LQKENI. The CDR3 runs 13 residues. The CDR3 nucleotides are TGTGCCAGCTCGCCCGACTGGACGTACGAGCAGTACTTC. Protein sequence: CASSPDWTYEQYF.

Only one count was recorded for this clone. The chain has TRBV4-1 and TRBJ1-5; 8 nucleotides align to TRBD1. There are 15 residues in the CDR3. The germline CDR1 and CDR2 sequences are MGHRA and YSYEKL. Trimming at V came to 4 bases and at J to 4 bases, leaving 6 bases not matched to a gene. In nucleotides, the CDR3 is TGCGCCAGCAGCCCCCGGCAGGGGGCGAATCAGCCCCAGCATTTT. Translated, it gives CASSPRQGANQPQHF.

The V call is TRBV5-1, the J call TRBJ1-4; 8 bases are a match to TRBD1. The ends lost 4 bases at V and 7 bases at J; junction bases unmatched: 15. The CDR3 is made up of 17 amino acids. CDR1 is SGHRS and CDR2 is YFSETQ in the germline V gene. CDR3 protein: CASSARGDRPLSEKLFF. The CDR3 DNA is TGCGCCAGCAGCGCAAGGGGGGACAGGCCACTTAGTGAAAAACTGTTTTTT.

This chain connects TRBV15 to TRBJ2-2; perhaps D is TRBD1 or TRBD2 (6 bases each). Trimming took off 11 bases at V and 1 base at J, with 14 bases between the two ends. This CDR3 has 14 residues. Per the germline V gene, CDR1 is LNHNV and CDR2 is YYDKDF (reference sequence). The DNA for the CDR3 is TGTGCCGCTGGGAGGACAGAGAACACCGGGGAGCTGTTTTTT. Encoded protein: CAAGRTENTGELFF. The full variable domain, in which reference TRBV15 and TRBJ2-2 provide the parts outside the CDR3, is DAMVIQNPRYQVTQFGKPVTLSCSQTLNHNVMYWYQQKSSQAPKLLFHYYDKDFNNEADTPDNFQSRRPNTSFCFLDIRSPGLGDTAMYLCAAGRTENTGELFFGEGSRLTVL.

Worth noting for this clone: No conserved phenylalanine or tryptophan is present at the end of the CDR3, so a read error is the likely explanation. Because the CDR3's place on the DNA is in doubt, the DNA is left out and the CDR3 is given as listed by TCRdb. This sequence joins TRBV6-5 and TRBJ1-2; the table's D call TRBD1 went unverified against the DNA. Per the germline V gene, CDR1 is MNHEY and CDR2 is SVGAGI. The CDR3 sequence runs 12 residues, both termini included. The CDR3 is CASRHGYRVKAS.

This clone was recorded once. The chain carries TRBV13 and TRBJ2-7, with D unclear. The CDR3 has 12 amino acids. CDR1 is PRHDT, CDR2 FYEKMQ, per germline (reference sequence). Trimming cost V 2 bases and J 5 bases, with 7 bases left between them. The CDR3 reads CASSLLADEQYF. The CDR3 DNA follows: TGTGCCAGCAGCTTACTTGCCGACGAGCAGTACTTC. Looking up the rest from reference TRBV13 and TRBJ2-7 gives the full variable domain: AAGVIQSPRHLIKEKRETATLKCYPIPRHDTVYWYQQGPGQDPQFLISFYEKMQSDKGSIPDRFSAQQFSDYHSELNMSSLELGDSALYFCASSLLADEQYFGPGTRLTVT.

The CDR3 region has the DNA TGCGCCAGCAGCTTGCACAGGGGCGTTTCCTACAATGAGCAGTTCTTC. The encoded protein is CASSLHRGVSYNEQFF. The genes are TRBV5-1 and TRBJ2-1; 7 bases are shared with TRBD1. V lost 1 base and J lost 1; bases outside the gene matches: 5. This CDR3 comprises 16 residues. From germline, CDR1 is SGHRS and CDR2 YFSETQ.

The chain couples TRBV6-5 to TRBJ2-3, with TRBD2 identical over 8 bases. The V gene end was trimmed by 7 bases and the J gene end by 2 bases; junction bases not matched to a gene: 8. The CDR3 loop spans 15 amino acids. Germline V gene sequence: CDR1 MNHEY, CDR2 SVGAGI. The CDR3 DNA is TGTGCCAGCACCCCCTCGGGGGGGTACACAGATACGCAGTATTTT. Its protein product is CASTPSGGYTDTQYF.

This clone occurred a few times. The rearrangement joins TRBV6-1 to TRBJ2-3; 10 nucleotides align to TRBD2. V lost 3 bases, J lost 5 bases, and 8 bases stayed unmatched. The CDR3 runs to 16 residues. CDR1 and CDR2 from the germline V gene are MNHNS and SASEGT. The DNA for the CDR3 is TGTGCCAGCAGTGATTCAGCGGGGGGGAGTTTAGATACGCAGTATTTT. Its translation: CASSDSAGGSLDTQYF.

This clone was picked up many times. The CDR3 loop is CAISEQRYQETQYF. The CDR3 DNA reads as TGTGCCATCAGTGAGCAGCGTTACCAAGAGACCCAGTACTTC. The chain recombines TRBV10-3 with TRBJ2-5; D is unresolved. The CDR3 consists of 14 residues. With 2 bases removed from V and 0 bases from J, the gap between germline ends came to 7 bases. The germline gives CDR1 ENHRY, CDR2 SYGVKD.

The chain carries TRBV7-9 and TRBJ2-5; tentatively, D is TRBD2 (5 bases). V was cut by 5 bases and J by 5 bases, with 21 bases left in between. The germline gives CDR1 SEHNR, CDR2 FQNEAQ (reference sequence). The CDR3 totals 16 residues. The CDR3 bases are TGTGCCAGCAGCGCTAGCCCGGGTGGGGTAAGGGAGACCCAGTACTTC. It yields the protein CASSASPGGVRETQYF.

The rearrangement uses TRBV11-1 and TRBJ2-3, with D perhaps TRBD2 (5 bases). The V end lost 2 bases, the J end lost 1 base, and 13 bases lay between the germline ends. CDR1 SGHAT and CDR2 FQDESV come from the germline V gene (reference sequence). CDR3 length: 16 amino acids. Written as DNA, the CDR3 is TGTGCCAGCAGCTTACTGAGGGATGGAGGCACAGATACGCAGTATTTT. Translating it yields CASSLLRDGGTDTQYF.

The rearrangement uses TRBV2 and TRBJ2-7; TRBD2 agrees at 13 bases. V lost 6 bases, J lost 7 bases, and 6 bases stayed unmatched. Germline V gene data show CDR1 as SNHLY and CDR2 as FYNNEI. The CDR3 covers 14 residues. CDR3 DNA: TGTGCCAGCAGGGGGACTAGCGGGAAGGGGGAGCAGTACTTC. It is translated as CASRGTSGKGEQYF.

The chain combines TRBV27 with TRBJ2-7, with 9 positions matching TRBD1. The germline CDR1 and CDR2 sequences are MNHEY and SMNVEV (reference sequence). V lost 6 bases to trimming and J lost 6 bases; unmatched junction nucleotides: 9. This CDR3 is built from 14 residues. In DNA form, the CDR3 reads TGTGCCAGCAGCACTGGGACAGGGTATTTCGAGCAGTACTTC. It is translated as CASSTGTGYFEQYF.

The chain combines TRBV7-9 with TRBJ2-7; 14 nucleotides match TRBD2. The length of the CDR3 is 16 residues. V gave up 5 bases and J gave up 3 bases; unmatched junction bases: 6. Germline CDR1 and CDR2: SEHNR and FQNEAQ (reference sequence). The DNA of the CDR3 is TGTGCCAGCAGCCCGAGGACTAGCGGGAGGTTCTACGAGCAGTACTTC. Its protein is CASSPRTSGRFYEQYF.

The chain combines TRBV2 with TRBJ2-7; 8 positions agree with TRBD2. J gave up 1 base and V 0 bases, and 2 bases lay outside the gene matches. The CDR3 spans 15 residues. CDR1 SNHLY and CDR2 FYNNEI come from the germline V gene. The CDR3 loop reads CASSEAQRGSYEQYF. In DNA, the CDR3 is TGTGCCAGCAGTGAAGCCCAGCGGGGGTCCTACGAGCAGTACTTC.

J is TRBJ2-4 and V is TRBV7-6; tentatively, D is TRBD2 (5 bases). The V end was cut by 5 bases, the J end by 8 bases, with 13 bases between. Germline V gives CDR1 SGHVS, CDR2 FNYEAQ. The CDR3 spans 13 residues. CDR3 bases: TGTGCCAGCAGCCCCGGGGAGCGGTACATTCAGTACTTC. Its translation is CASSPGERYIQYF.

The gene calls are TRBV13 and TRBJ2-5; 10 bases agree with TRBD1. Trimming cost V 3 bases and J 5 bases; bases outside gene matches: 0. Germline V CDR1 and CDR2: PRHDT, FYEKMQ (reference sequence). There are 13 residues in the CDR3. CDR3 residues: CASSLGQGETQYF. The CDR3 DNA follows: TGTGCCAGCAGCTTGGGACAGGGGGAGACCCAGTACTTC. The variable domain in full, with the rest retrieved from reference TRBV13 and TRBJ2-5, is AAGVIQSPRHLIKEKRETATLKCYPIPRHDTVYWYQQGPGQDPQFLISFYEKMQSDKGSIPDRFSAQQFSDYHSELNMSSLELGDSALYFCASSLGQGETQYFGPGTRLLVL.

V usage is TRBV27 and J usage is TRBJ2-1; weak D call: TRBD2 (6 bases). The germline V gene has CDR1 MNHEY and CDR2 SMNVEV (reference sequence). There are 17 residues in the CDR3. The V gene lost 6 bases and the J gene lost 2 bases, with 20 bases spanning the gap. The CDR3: CASSQTVSGGPYNEQFF. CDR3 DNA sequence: TGTGCCAGCAGCCAAACTGTTTCCGGGGGACCCTACAATGAGCAGTTCTTC.